The TCR beta chain under discussion was sequenced for a study of CD8+CD57+ T cells in acquired aplastic anemia. Across the whole study: Mean DNA quantity obtained from sorted CD4+ and CD8+ cells was approximately 3 ug. There were roughly 10 million reads, on average, for CD4+ cells from healthy donors.

CDR3 length: 11 residues. CDR1 KGHDR and CDR2 SFDVKD come from the germline V gene. The V and J ends lost 11 bases and 5 bases respectively, with 11 bases between them. TCR beta VDJ and CDR3 profiling used genomic DNA as template. TCRdb re-derived calls from the reads in MiXCR, one entry per CDR3 protein. The table includes some 140,000 distinct CDR3 sequences, 35% to 50% detected once. Only one count was recorded for this clonotype. What it recognizes is unknown. Study results and limitations: The study found no significant CD8+ Simpson's diversity difference between patients and controls. Overlap between patients and controls comprised about 28 CD8+ CDR3 sequences.

The sample was sorted CD4+, CD8+, or CD8+CD57+ T cells (not recorded which) from PBMCs. The J gene is TRBJ1-1, the V gene TRBV24-1; no firm D call. This TCR derives from a human donor in good health, serving as a control. Here the CDR3 reads CASDWGTEAFF. The DNA for the CDR3 is TGTGCCAGCGACTGGGGAACTGAAGCTTTCTTT.